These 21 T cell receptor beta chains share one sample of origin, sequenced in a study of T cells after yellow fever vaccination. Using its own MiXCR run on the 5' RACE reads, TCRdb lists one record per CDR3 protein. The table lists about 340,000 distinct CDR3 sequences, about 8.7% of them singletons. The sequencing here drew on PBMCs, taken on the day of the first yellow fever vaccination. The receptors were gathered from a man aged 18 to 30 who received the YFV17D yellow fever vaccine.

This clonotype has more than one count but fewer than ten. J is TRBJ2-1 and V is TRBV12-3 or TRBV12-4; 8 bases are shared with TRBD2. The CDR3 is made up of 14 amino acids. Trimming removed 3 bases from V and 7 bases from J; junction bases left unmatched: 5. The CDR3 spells CASSFGGAVNEQFF. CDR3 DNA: TGTGCCAGCAGTTTCGGGGGGGCAGTAAATGAGCAGTTCTTC.

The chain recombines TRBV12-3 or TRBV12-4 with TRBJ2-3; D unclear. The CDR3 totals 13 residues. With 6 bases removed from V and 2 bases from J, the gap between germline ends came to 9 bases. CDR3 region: CASSAAFTDTQYF. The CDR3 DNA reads TGTGCCAGCAGCGCGGCCTTCACAGATACGCAGTATTTT.

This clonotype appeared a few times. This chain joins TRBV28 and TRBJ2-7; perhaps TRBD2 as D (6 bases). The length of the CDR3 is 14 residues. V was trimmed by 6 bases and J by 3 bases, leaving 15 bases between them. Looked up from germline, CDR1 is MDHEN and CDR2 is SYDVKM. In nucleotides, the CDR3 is TGTGCCAGCAGCTCCCGGTCCGGGAGCTACGAGCAGTACGTC. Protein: CASSSRSGSYEQYV.

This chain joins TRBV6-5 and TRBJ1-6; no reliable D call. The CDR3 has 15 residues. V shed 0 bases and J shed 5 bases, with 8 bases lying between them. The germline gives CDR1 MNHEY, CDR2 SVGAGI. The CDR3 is CASSYSRWNNSPLHF. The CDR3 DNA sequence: TGTGCCAGCAGTTACTCGAGGTGGAATAATTCACCCCTCCACTTT.

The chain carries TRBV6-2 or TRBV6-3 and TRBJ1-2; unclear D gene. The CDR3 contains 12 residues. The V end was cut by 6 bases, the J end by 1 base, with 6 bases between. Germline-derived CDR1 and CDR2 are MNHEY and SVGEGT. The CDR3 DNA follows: TGTGCCAGCAGCACCAATAACTATGGCTACACCTTC. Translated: CASSTNNYGYTF.

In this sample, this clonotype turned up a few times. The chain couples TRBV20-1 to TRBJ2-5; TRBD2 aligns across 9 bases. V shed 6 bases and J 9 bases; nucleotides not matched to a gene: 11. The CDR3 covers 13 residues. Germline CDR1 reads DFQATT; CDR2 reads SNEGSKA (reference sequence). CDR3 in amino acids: CSARSGLARAQYF. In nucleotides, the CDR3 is TGCAGTGCAAGGTCGGGACTAGCAAGAGCCCAGTACTTC.

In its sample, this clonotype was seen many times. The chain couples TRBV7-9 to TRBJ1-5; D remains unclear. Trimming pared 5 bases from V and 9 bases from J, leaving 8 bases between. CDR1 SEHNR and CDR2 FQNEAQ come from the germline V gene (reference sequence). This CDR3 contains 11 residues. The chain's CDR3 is CASSHGGPQHF. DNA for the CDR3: TGTGCCAGCAGCCACGGTGGGCCCCAGCATTTT.

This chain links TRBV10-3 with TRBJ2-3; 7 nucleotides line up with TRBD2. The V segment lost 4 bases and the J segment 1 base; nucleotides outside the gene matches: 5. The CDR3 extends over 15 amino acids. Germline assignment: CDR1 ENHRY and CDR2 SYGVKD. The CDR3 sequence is CAISGVAGRTDTQYF. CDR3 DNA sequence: TGTGCCATCAGTGGAGTAGCGGGTCGCACAGATACGCAGTATTTT.

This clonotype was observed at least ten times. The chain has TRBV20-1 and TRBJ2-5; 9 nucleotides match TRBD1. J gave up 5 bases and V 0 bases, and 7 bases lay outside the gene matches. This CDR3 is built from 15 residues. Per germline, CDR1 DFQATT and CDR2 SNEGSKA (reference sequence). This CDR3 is CSARDPGQGGETQYF. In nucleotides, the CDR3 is TGCAGTGCTAGAGATCCGGGACAGGGTGGCGAGACCCAGTACTTC.

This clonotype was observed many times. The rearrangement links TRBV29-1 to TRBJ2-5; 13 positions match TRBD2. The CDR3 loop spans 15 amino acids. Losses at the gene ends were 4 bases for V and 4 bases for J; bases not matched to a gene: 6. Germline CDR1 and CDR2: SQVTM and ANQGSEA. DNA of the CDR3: TGCAGCGTTGGAACTAGCGGGGGGGCGGGAGAGACCCAGTACTTC. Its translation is CSVGTSGGAGETQYF. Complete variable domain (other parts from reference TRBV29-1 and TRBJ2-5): SAVISQKPSRDICQRGTSLTIQCQVDSQVTMMFWYRQQPGQSLTLIATANQGSEATYESGFVIDKFPISRPNLTFSTLTVSNMSPEDSSIYLCSVGTSGGAGETQYFGPGTRLLVL.

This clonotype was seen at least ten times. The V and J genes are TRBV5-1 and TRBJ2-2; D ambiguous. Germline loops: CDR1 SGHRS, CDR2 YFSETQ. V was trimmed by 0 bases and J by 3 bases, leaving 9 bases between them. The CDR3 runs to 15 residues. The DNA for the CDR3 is TGCGCCAGCAGCTTGGCAGTATCTTACACCGGGGAGCTGTTTTTT. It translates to CASSLAVSYTGELFF.

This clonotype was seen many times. CDR3 DNA: TGCGCCAGCAGGGGACAGGTCAACAATGAGCAGTTCTTC. Its translation: CASRGQVNNEQFF. The chain combines TRBV5-1 with TRBJ2-1; the match to TRBD1 covers 8 bases. Germline V lookup: CDR1 SGHRS, CDR2 YFSETQ. The trim removed 5 bases at V and 5 bases at J, leaving 3 bases unmatched. This CDR3 is built from 13 residues.

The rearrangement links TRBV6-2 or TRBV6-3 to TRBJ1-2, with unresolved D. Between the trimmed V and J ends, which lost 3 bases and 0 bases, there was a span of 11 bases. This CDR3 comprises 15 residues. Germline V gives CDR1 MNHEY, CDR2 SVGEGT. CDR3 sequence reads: CASSYTKTPNYGYTF. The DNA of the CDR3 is TGTGCCAGCAGTTATACAAAGACTCCTAACTATGGCTACACCTTC.

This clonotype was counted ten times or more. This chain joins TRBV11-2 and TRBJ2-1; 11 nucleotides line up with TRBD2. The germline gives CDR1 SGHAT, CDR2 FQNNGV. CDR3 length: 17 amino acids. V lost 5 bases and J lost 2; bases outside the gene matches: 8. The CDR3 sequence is CASSPPPGLAAYNEQFF. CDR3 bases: TGTGCCAGCAGCCCTCCCCCGGGACTAGCGGCCTACAATGAGCAGTTCTTC.

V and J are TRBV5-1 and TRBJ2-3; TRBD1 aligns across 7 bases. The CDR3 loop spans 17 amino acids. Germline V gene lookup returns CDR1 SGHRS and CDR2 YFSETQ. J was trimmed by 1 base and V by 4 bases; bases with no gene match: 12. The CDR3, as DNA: TGCGCCAGCAGCACCTCACAGGGGTGGAAGCGCACAGATACGCAGTATTTT. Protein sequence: CASSTSQGWKRTDTQYF.

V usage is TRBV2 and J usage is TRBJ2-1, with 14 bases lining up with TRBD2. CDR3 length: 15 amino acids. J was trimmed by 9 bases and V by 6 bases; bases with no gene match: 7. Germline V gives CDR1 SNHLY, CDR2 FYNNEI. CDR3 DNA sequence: TGTGCCAGCAGCCGGACTAGCGGGGGGCGCAGTGAGCAGTTCTTC. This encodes CASSRTSGGRSEQFF.

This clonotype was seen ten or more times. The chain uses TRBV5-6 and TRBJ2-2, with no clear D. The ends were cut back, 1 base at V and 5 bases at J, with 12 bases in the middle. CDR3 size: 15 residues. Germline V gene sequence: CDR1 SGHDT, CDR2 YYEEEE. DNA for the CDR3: TGTGCCAGCAGCTTGTTTAGGGTCGGAACCGGGGAGCTGTTTTTT. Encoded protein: CASSLFRVGTGELFF.

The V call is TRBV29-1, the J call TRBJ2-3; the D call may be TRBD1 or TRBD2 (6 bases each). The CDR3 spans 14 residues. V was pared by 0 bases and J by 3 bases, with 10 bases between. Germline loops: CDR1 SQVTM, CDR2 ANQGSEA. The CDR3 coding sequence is TGCAGCGTTGAAGACCAGGGGAGGACAGATACGCAGTATTTT. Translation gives CSVEDQGRTDTQYF.

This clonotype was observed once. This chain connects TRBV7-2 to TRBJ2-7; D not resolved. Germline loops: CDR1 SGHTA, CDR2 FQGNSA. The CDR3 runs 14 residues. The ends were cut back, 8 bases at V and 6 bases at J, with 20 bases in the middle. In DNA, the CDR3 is TGTGCCAGCCAGTCCGATCCACCCCCGGGCGAGCAGTACTTC. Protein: CASQSDPPPGEQYF.

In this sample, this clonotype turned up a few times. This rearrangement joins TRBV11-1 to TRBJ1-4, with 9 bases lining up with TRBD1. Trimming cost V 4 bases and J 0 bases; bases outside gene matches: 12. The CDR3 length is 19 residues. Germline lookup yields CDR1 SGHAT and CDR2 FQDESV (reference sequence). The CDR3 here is CASSSDRGFTGATNEKLFF. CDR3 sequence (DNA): TGTGCCAGCAGCTCGGACAGGGGATTCACCGGCGCAACTAATGAAAAACTGTTTTTT.

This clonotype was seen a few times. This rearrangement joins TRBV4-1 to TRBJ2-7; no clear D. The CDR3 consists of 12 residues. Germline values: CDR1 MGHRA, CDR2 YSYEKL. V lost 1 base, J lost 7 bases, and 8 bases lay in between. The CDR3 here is CASSQGKTEQYF. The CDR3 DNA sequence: TGCGCCAGCAGCCAAGGCAAGACAGAGCAGTACTTC.